These 30 T cell receptor beta chains originate from one sample sequenced in a study of sequential checkpoint blockade in melanoma. Regarding treatment: randomized to nivolumab then ipilimumab (arm A) or the reverse (arm B). Assay: immunoSEQ multiplex PCR; the TCRdb copy retains only in-frame clones and omits some. This sample yields a few thousand clones, of which roughly 20% are seen a single time; roughly 20% belongs to the top ten. Sequencing used tumor tissue (inferred from file names), obtained from a patient given nivolumab and ipilimumab in sequence. These receptors were taken from a human donor with melanoma.

The J gene is TRBJ1-4, the V gene TRBV10-3, with unresolved D. Germline V gene sequence: CDR1 ENHRY, CDR2 SYGVKD. The length of the CDR3 is 16 residues. V shed 2 bases and J shed 2 bases, with 12 bases lying between them. This CDR3 is CAISEGTSNTNEKLFF. The CDR3 DNA sequence: TGTGCCATCAGTGAGGGCACTTCAAATACTAATGAAAAACTGTTTTTT.

By share, this clone ranks as medium-sized. This sequence joins TRBV11-3 and TRBJ1-5; D is unclear. Looked up from germline, CDR1 is SGHNT and CDR2 is YENEEA. The CDR3 has 15 residues. V lost 1 base and J lost 4, with 11 bases in between. DNA for the CDR3: TGTGCCAGCAGCTTAGGTGGGTTTGTGAATCAGCCCCAGCATTTT. Translated, it gives CASSLGGFVNQPQHF.

The table lists this clone with a few counts. The rearrangement links TRBV5-1 to TRBJ1-4, with D unresolved. Trimming removed 7 bases at V and 3 bases at J, with 13 bases between. CDR3 length equals 14 residues. From germline, CDR1 is SGHRS and CDR2 YFSETQ. The CDR3 DNA sequence: TGCGCCAGCCGTAAAGGAGGTTCTAATGAAAAACTGTTTTTT. Its translation is CASRKGGSNEKLFF.

Relative to its sample, this clone is medium-sized. The chain uses TRBV11-3 and TRBJ2-3; weak D call: TRBD2 (7 bases). Deletions cut 1 base from V and 0 bases from J, with 11 bases between. The CDR3 has 16 residues. Germline CDR1 and CDR2: SGHNT and YENEEA. The DNA for the CDR3 is TGTGCCAGCAGCTTAGTAAGGGGGGGGAGCACAGATACGCAGTATTTT. Protein product: CASSLVRGGSTDTQYF. The full variable domain, completed using reference TRBV11-3 and TRBJ2-3, is EAGVVQSPRYKIIEKKQPVAFWCNPISGHNTLYWYLQNLGQGPELLIRYENEEAVDDSQLPKDRFSAERLKGVDSTLKIQPAELGDSAVYLCASSLVRGGSTDTQYFGPGTRLTVL.

This clone rates as medium-sized. The gene calls are TRBV11-3 and TRBJ1-1, with 7 bases aligning to TRBD1. The CDR3 contains 14 residues. Unmatched junction bases numbered 2, after V lost 4 bases and J lost 0 bases. CDR1 and CDR2 from the germline V gene are SGHNT and YENEEA. CDR3: CASSYRGLNTEAFF. CDR3 sequence (DNA): TGTGCCAGCAGCTACAGGGGACTGAACACTGAAGCTTTCTTT.

This clone has only a few counts. The chain employs TRBV9 and TRBJ2-2, with 14 bases matching TRBD2. The trim removed 6 bases at V and 1 base at J, leaving 2 bases unmatched. The CDR3 consists of 16 residues. Germline values: CDR1 SGDLS, CDR2 YYNGEE. CDR3 sequence reads: CASTGTSGGNTGELFF. The CDR3 nucleotides are TGTGCCAGCACGGGGACTAGCGGGGGGAACACCGGGGAGCTGTTTTTT.

The chain links TRBV10-2 to TRBJ1-1; maybe TRBD1 (6 bases). Trimming pared 6 bases from V and 0 bases from J, leaving 11 bases between. CDR1 is WSHSY, CDR2 SAAADI, per germline. This CDR3 is built from 14 residues. This chain's CDR3 is CASRRDTMNTEAFF. The CDR3 DNA follows: TGCGCCAGCAGGAGGGACACGATGAACACTGAAGCTTTCTTT.

This clone was seen a few times. The chain recombines TRBV6-8 with TRBJ2-1; tentatively, D is TRBD1 (5 bases). V was cut by 5 bases and J by 12 bases, with 14 bases left in between. CDR3 length: 12 residues. CDR1 is MNHGY, CDR2 SAAAGT, per germline. CDR3 sequence reads: CASSPNGAGQFF. CDR3 nucleotide sequence: TGTGCCAGCAGTCCGAATGGGGCAGGGCAGTTCTTC.

By proportion, this clone is large (0.1 to 1%). J is TRBJ1-1 and V is TRBV28; TRBD1 matches at 8 bases. In germline, CDR1 is MDHEN, CDR2 SYDVKM. This CDR3 has 12 residues. V shed 6 bases and J 10 bases; nucleotides not matched to a gene: 7. The CDR3 reads CASRTGGSAAFF. CDR3 bases: TGTGCCAGCAGAACAGGGGGTAGCGCAGCTTTCTTT. The full variable domain, completed using reference TRBV28 and TRBJ1-1, is DVKVTQSSRYLVKRTGEKVFLECVQDMDHENMFWYRQDPGLGLRLIYFSYDVKMKEKGDIPEGYSVSREKKERFSLILESASTNQTSMYLCASRTGGSAAFFGQGTRLTVV.

The chain carries TRBV29-1 and TRBJ1-2, with D maybe TRBD1 (6 bases). Germline assignment: CDR1 SQVTM and CDR2 ANQGSEA. V was pared by 3 bases and J by 5 bases, with 19 bases between. The CDR3 is made up of 15 amino acids. The CDR3 reads CSVEGIGGLPYGYTF. The CDR3 nucleotides are TGCAGCGTTGAGGGCATCGGGGGGCTTCCTTATGGCTACACCTTC. Filled out from reference TRBV29-1 and TRBJ1-2, the complete variable domain reads SAVISQKPSRDICQRGTSLTIQCQVDSQVTMMFWYRQQPGQSLTLIATANQGSEATYESGFVIDKFPISRPNLTFSTLTVSNMSPEDSSIYLCSVEGIGGLPYGYTFGSGTRLTVV.

The chain has TRBV19 and TRBJ1-4; D gene uncertain. Germline V gene lookup returns CDR1 LNHDA and CDR2 SQIVND (reference sequence). The CDR3 contains 14 residues. Trimming took off 4 bases at V and 7 bases at J, with 13 bases between the two ends. This chain's CDR3 is CASSTRVVGEKLFF. In DNA form, the CDR3 reads TGTGCCAGTAGTACCCGAGTCGTGGGTGAAAAACTGTTTTTT.

The chain combines TRBV15 with TRBJ2-5; D is undetermined. Germline CDR1 LNHNV, CDR2 YYDKDF (reference sequence). The CDR3 runs 14 residues. Trimming left V 3 bases short and J 5 bases short, with 13 bases between. In DNA, the CDR3 is TGTGCCACCAGCAGGGTCCCGGCGTTGGAGACCCAGTACTTC. Encoded protein: CATSRVPALETQYF.

This clone occurred a few times. The chain has TRBV11-3 and TRBJ2-2; 9 nucleotides match TRBD1. CDR1 and CDR2 (germline): SGHNT, YENEEA. This CDR3 region has 14 residues. The V and J ends lost 3 bases and 5 bases, in that order; junction bases with no gene match: 1. The CDR3: CASSFGTGTGELFF. The CDR3 DNA is TGTGCCAGCAGCTTCGGGACAGGGACCGGGGAGCTGTTTTTT.

The sample holds many counts of this clone. The chain employs TRBV9 and TRBJ1-6; TRBD1 agrees at 8 bases. Germline V gives CDR1 SGDLS, CDR2 YYNGEE. V trimming: 4 bases; J trimming: 8 bases; junction bases outside the gene matches: 8. This CDR3 comprises 15 residues. CDR3 DNA: TGTGCCAGCAGCTTAGGCCCGGACAGGGATTCACCCCTCCACTTT. Translating gives CASSLGPDRDSPLHF.

This chain connects TRBV5-1 to TRBJ1-1, with D tentatively TRBD1 (5 bases). This CDR3 is built from 14 residues. Per the germline V gene, CDR1 is SGHRS and CDR2 is YFSETQ. V was pared by 1 base and J by 4 bases, with 11 bases between. The CDR3 nucleotides read TGCGCCAGCAGCTTGCAGGGAGGAACCACTGAAGCTTTCTTT. Translation gives CASSLQGGTTEAFF.

CDR3 sequence (DNA): TGCGCCAGCAGCATCCGACTAGCGGGGGAGAGCACAGATACGCAGTATTTT. It encodes CASSIRLAGESTDTQYF. The V gene is TRBV10-2, the J gene TRBJ2-3; 12 positions agree with TRBD2. CDR3 length: 17 residues. Looked up from germline, CDR1 is WSHSY and CDR2 is SAAADI. Trimming took 6 bases from V and 0 from J; bases not matched to a gene: 7.

The chain links TRBV19 to TRBJ2-5; 13 bases fit TRBD2. CDR1 and CDR2 (germline): LNHDA, SQIVND (reference sequence). The CDR3 contains 14 residues. With 9 bases clipped from V and 4 bases from J, the junction kept 5 bases outside the gene matches. The CDR3 nucleotides read TGTGCCAGCACCGGACTAGCGGGAGCAGAGACCCAGTACTTC. Its translation: CASTGLAGAETQYF.

The rearrangement uses TRBV19 and TRBJ2-5; TRBD2 might be the D (7 bases). CDR1 and CDR2 from the germline V gene are LNHDA and SQIVND (reference sequence). With 5 bases removed from V and 2 bases from J, the gap between germline ends came to 21 bases. This CDR3 has 17 amino acids. CDR3 protein: CASSALRTGGFQETQYF. In DNA form, the CDR3 reads TGTGCCAGTAGTGCCCTTAGGACGGGGGGCTTTCAAGAGACCCAGTACTTC.

The sample holds a few counts of this clone. The chain has TRBV9 and TRBJ1-2, with D unresolved. The CDR3 runs to 16 residues. Trimming removed 3 bases at V and 2 bases at J, with 17 bases between. Germline-derived CDR1 and CDR2 are SGDLS and YYNGEE. The CDR3 loop is CASSDGPSSLNYGYTF. For the CDR3, the DNA is TGTGCCAGCAGCGACGGGCCTTCATCCCTAAACTATGGCTACACCTTC.

This sequence joins TRBV19 and TRBJ1-2; D possibly corresponds to TRBD1 (6 bases). Trimming shortened V by 10 bases and J by 8 bases, and 17 bases separated the two germline ends. CDR3 length equals 12 residues. Germline CDR1 and CDR2: LNHDA and SQIVND (reference sequence). The CDR3 sequence is CATQEWDNGYTF. The CDR3 coding sequence is TGTGCCACCCAAGAGTGGGACAACGGCTACACCTTC.

The V call is TRBV29-1, the J call TRBJ1-1; D is uncertain. The CDR3 extends over 12 amino acids. The V gene lost 2 bases and the J gene lost 3 bases, with 7 bases spanning the gap. The germline V gene encodes CDR1 SQVTM and CDR2 ANQGSEA. The CDR3 region is CSVEPGDTEAFF. The CDR3 DNA reads as TGCAGCGTTGAACCAGGTGACACTGAAGCTTTCTTT. The variable domain in full, with the rest retrieved from reference TRBV29-1 and TRBJ1-1, is SAVISQKPSRDICQRGTSLTIQCQVDSQVTMMFWYRQQPGQSLTLIATANQGSEATYESGFVIDKFPISRPNLTFSTLTVSNMSPEDSSIYLCSVEPGDTEAFFGQGTRLTVV.

The chain is built from TRBV9 and TRBJ1-5; TRBD1 might be the D (6 bases). The V and J ends lost 6 bases and 2 bases respectively, with 12 bases between them. This CDR3 has 14 residues. Per the germline V gene, CDR1 is SGDLS and CDR2 is YYNGEE. Written as DNA, the CDR3 is TGTGCCAGCACTGAGAGACAGGGCAATCAGCCCCAGCATTTT. It is translated as CASTERQGNQPQHF.

This clone was seen only a few times. This CDR3 is CASSQSTRYEAFF. The DNA of the CDR3 is TGTGCCAGCAGCCAATCGACCAGGTATGAAGCTTTCTTT. The gene calls are TRBV16 and TRBJ1-1, with D unresolved. CDR3 length equals 13 residues. Germline assignment: CDR1 KGHSY and CDR2 FQNENV. V was clipped by 0 bases and J by 7 bases, with 9 bases between them.

The chain links TRBV11-3 to TRBJ2-3, with 11 positions matching TRBD2. There are 17 residues in the CDR3. The V and J ends lost 7 bases and 3 bases, in that order; junction bases with no gene match: 12. CDR1 and CDR2 from the germline V gene are SGHNT and YENEEA. DNA for the CDR3: TGTGCCAGCACCCTTGGTAGCGGGAGGGCCGGAACAGATACGCAGTATTTT. Protein: CASTLGSGRAGTDTQYF.

The V and J genes are TRBV5-1 and TRBJ2-2, with TRBD2 identical over 9 bases. The germline gives CDR1 SGHRS, CDR2 YFSETQ. This CDR3 region has 20 residues. Losses at the gene ends were 4 bases for V and 0 bases for J; bases not matched to a gene: 16. CDR3 in DNA: TGCGCCAGCAGCGCGGACACTACTAGCGGGCACTTCTCGAACACCGGGGAGCTGTTTTTT. Translated: CASSADTTSGHFSNTGELFF.

The chain recombines TRBV6-8 with TRBJ1-4; D is uncertain. The CDR3 length is 17 residues. CDR1 and CDR2 from the germline V gene are MNHGY and SAAAGT. The V end lost 10 bases, the J end lost 0 bases, and 21 bases lay between the germline ends. The CDR3 region has the DNA TGTGCCACCAGGTGGGGTGATACCGGGACAACTAATGAAAAACTGTTTTTT. The encoded protein is CATRWGDTGTTNEKLFF.

By sample fraction, this clone is medium-sized (0.01 to 0.1%). CDR3 protein: CASMKVGLPQETQYF. CDR3 coding DNA: TGTGCCAGCATGAAGGTTGGGCTGCCCCAAGAGACCCAGTACTTC. The chain is built from TRBV6-8 and TRBJ2-5; D is undetermined. The V end was cut by 7 bases, the J end by 1 base, with 16 bases between. This CDR3 contains 15 residues. CDR1 MNHGY and CDR2 SAAAGT come from the germline V gene.

This chain joins TRBV5-1 and TRBJ1-2, with D tentatively TRBD1 (5 bases). This CDR3 spans 14 amino acids. Trimming stripped 0 bases from V and 5 bases from J, with 11 bases between. Looked up from germline, CDR1 is SGHRS and CDR2 is YFSETQ. The CDR3 is CASSLVSGMYGYTF. The DNA for the CDR3 is TGCGCCAGCAGCTTGGTTTCAGGGATGTATGGCTACACCTTC.

CDR3 protein: CASSLNGNQETQYF. CDR3 nucleotide sequence: TGTGCCAGCAGCTTAAACGGAAACCAAGAGACCCAGTACTTC. The gene calls are TRBV11-3 and TRBJ2-5; D uncertain. Trimming pared 2 bases from V and 0 bases from J, leaving 7 bases between. The germline V gene has CDR1 SGHNT and CDR2 YENEEA. The CDR3 spans 14 residues.

This clone is medium-sized within its sample. The chain links TRBV11-3 to TRBJ2-2, with 15 bases fitting TRBD2. This CDR3 has 17 residues. V gave up 5 bases and J gave up 7 bases; unmatched junction bases: 8. Germline V gene lookup returns CDR1 SGHNT and CDR2 YENEEA. CDR3 sequence reads: CASSLRTSGRAHGELFF. The CDR3 DNA reads TGTGCCAGCAGCCTCAGGACTAGCGGGAGGGCCCACGGGGAGCTGTTTTTT.